These T cell receptor beta chains were read from a single sample in a study of T cell repertoires in cytomegalovirus infection. TCRdb independently ran MiXCR on the reads; one entry per CDR3 protein. The data hold about 320,000 distinct CDR3 sequences, with 8% to 9.5% observed a single time. Sequencing used PBMCs. These TCRs come from a human donor in good health (CMV status not recorded). Some clones in this sample may be carry-over from other donors' samples. CDR3s include the opening cysteine and the closing phenylalanine or tryptophan. The D gene is left open where the match is weak. Some rows mark clone size as missing; the rest say once, few, many or name a class of expanded clone.

clone_size: many
v_call: TRBV7-2
d_call: .
cdr3_aa: CASSLEGTTGTDTQYF

clone_size: few
v_call: TRBV6-1
d_call: .
cdr3_aa: CASSEGEAYNEQFF

clone_size: .
v_call: TRBV7-6
d_call: .
cdr3_aa: CASSPISEKLFF

clone_size: few
v_call: TRBV11-3
d_call: TRBD2
cdr3_aa: CASSLAVRGDQETQYF

clone_size: few
v_call: TRBV7-2
d_call: .
cdr3_aa: CASSPGPASIQYF

clone_size: .
v_call: TRBV6-2/TRBV6-3
d_call: TRBD2
cdr3_aa: CASSYSAAGAVTDTQYF

clone_size: .
v_call: TRBV10-3
d_call: .
cdr3_aa: CAIRAERSFYGYTF

clone_size: many
v_call: TRBV7-2
d_call: .
cdr3_aa: CASSLGRKNTEAFF

clone_size: few
v_call: TRBV6-6
d_call: .
cdr3_aa: CASSYSAVEAFF

clone_size: many
v_call: TRBV5-4
d_call: .
cdr3_aa: CASSLQGAETQYF

clone_size: .
v_call: TRBV6-1
d_call: .
cdr3_aa: CASSELSLTDTQYF

clone_size: .
v_call: TRBV7-8
d_call: .
cdr3_aa: CASSLGTTGMETQYF

clone_size: .
v_call: TRBV6-5
d_call: TRBD2
cdr3_aa: CASSYEAGGPNEQFF

clone_size: many
v_call: TRBV12-3/TRBV12-4
d_call: .
cdr3_aa: CASLDRDYNTGELFF

clone_size: .
v_call: TRBV7-9
d_call: TRBD2
cdr3_aa: CASIPSGGASNEQFF

clone_size: .
v_call: TRBV7-2
d_call: .
cdr3_aa: CASSLIRGYEQYF

clone_size: few
v_call: TRBV15
d_call: .
cdr3_aa: CATSRELKGSGELFF

clone_size: few
v_call: TRBV24-1
d_call: .
cdr3_aa: CATSAGEGQPQHF

clone_size: many
v_call: TRBV7-9
d_call: .
cdr3_aa: CASSSWDHSYEQYF

clone_size: .
v_call: TRBV19
d_call: TRBD1
cdr3_aa: CASRNQQGAGETQYF

clone_size: .
v_call: TRBV7-4
d_call: .
cdr3_aa: CASSLGRGAEEPLHF

clone_size: many
v_call: TRBV7-3
d_call: .
cdr3_aa: CASSLGVTTEAFF

clone_size: few
v_call: TRBV4-2
d_call: .
cdr3_aa: CASSQEGRGNTIYF

clone_size: many
v_call: TRBV12-3/TRBV12-4
d_call: .
cdr3_aa: CASSWTASDQPQHF

clone_size: .
v_call: TRBV28
d_call: TRBD2
cdr3_aa: CASSLGASGSHEQYF

clone_size: many
v_call: TRBV7-2
d_call: TRBD1
cdr3_aa: CASSSKTGGARGYTF

clone_size: .
v_call: TRBV27
d_call: .
cdr3_aa: CASSLRQLPGQNIQYF

clone_size: .
v_call: TRBV9
d_call: .
cdr3_aa: CASSVAGADYGYTF

clone_size: .
v_call: TRBV18
d_call: TRBD2
cdr3_aa: CASSPSGGAVEQFF

clone_size: .
v_call: TRBV19
d_call: .
cdr3_aa: CASSIEGSHEQYF

clone_size: many
v_call: TRBV10-2
d_call: .
cdr3_aa: CATASQSGTRSYEQYF

clone_size: few
v_call: TRBV6-2/TRBV6-3
d_call: TRBD1
cdr3_aa: CASSATGTGGVGTEAFF

clone_size: .
v_call: TRBV10-3
d_call: TRBD2
cdr3_aa: CAISETSGRSYNEQFF